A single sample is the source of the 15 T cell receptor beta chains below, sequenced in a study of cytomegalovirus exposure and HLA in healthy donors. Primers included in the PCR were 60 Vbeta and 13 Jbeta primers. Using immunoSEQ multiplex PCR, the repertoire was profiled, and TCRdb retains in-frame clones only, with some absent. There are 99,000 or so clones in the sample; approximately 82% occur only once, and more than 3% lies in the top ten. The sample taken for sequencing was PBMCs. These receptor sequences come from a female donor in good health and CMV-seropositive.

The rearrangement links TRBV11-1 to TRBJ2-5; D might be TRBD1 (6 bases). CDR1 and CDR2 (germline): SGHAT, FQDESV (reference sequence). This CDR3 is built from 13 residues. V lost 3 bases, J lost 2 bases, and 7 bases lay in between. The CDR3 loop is CASSFGQQETQYF. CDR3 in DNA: TGTGCCAGCAGCTTCGGACAGCAAGAGACCCAGTACTTC.

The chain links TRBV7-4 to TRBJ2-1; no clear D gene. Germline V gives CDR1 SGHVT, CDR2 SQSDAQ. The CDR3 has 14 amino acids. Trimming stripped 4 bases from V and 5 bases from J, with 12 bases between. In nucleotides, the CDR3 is TGTGCCAGCAGCTCCTCGGTAGCCCACAATGAGCAGTTCTTC. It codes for CASSSSVAHNEQFF.

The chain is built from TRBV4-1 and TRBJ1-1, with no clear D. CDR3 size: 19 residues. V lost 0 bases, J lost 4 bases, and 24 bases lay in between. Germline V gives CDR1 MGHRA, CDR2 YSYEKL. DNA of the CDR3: TGCGCCAGCAGCCAAGATGGGAGTGGCTCCGGTAGACTGAGCACTGAAGCTTTCTTT. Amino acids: CASSQDGSGSGRLSTEAFF.

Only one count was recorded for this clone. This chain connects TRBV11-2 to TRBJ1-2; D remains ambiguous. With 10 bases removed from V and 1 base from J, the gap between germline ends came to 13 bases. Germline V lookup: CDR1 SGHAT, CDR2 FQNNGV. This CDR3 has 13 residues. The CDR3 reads CAILAAYNYGYTF. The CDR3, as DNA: TGTGCCATCCTGGCGGCATATAACTATGGCTACACCTTC.

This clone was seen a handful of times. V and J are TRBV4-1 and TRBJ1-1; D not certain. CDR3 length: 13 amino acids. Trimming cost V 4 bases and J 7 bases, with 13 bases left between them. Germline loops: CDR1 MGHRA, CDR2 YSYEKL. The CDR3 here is CASSPGGGYEAFF. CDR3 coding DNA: TGCGCCAGCAGCCCCGGCGGAGGGTATGAAGCTTTCTTT.

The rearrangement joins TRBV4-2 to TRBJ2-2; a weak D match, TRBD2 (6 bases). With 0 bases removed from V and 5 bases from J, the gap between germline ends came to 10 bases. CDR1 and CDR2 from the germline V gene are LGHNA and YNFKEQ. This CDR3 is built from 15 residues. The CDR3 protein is CASSQDSGWTGELFF. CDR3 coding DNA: TGTGCCAGCAGCCAAGATAGCGGCTGGACCGGGGAGCTGTTTTTT.

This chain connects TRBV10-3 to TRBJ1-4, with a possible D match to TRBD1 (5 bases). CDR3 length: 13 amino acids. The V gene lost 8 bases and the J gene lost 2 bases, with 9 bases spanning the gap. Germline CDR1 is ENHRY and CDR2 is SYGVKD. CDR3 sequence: CAIAAGTNEKLFF. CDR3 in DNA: TGTGCCATCGCGGCAGGGACTAATGAAAAACTGTTTTTT.

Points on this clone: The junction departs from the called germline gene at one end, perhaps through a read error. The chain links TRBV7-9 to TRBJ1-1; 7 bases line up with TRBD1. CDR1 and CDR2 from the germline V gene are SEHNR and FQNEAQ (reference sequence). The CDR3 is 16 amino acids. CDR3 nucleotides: TGTTCCAGCAGAACCGACGGGACAGCTAGGGGGACTGAAGCTTTCTTT. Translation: CSSRTDGTARGTEAFF.

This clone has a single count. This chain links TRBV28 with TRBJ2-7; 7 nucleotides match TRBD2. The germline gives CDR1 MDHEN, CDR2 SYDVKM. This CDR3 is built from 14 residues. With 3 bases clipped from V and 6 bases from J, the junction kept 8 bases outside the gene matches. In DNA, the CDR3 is TGTGCCAGCAGTTTTCTAGCGGAGGTGGGCGAGCAGTACTTC. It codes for CASSFLAEVGEQYF.

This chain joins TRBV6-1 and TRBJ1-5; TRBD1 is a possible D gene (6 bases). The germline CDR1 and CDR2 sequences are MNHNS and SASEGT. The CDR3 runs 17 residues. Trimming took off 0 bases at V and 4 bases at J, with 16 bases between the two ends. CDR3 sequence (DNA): TGTGCCAGCAGTGAAGCGGGGGCAGGGGAAGGGAATCAGCCCCAGCATTTT. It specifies CASSEAGAGEGNQPQHF.

CDR3 in DNA: TGCGCCAGCAGCTTACGGGGTCACGGGGAGCTGTTTTTT. Amino acids: CASSLRGHGELFF. The gene calls are TRBV5-1 and TRBJ2-2, with a tentative D call TRBD2 (5 bases). The V end was cut by 2 bases, the J end by 7 bases, with 9 bases between. The germline CDR1 and CDR2 sequences are SGHRS and YFSETQ. CDR3 length: 13 residues. Full variable domain (remainder filled in from reference TRBV5-1 and TRBJ2-2): KAGVTQTPRYLIKTRGQQVTLSCSPISGHRSVSWYQQTPGQGLQFLFEYFSETQRNKGNFPGRFSGRQFSNSRSEMNVSTLELGDSALYLCASSLRGHGELFFGEGSRLTVL.

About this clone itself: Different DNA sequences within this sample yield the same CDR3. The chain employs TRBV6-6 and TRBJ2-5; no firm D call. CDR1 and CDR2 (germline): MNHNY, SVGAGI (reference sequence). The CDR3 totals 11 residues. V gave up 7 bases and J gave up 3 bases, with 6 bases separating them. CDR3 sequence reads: CASTSEETQYF. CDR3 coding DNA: TGTGCCAGCACTTCAGAAGAGACCCAGTACTTC.

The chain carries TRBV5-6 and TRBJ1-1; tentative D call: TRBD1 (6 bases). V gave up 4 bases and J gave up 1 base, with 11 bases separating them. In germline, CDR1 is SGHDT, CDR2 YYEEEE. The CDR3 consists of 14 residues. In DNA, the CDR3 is TGTGCCAGCAGCATCGGACAGAGGAACACTGAAGCTTTCTTT. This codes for CASSIGQRNTEAFF.

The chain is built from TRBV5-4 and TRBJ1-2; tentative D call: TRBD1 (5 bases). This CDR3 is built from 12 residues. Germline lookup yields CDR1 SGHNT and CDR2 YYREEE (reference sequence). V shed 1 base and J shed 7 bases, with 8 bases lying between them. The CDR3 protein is CASSLPGSGYTF. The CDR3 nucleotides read TGTGCCAGCAGCTTGCCAGGGTCTGGCTACACCTTC.

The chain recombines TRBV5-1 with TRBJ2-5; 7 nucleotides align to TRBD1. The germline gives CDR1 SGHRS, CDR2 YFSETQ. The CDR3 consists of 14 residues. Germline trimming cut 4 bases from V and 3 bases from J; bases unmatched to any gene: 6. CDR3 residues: CASSRTTGKETQYF. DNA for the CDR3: TGCGCCAGCAGCCGTACGACAGGGAAAGAGACCCAGTACTTC.